This TCR beta chain was profiled in a study of blood T cell repertoires in COVID-19. About the research overall: COVID-19 samples, acute and convalescent, were from the United States, Italy and Spain.

This clone has only a few counts. Germline values: CDR1 KGHSH, CDR2 LQKENI. V was trimmed by 2 bases and J by 0 bases, leaving 5 bases between them. The CDR3 is made up of 14 amino acids. How the authors handled the data: Cell counts per sample came from amplifying reference gene primers. Libraries were prepared by immunoSEQ multiplex PCR; TCRdb keeps only in-frame clonotypes and omits some of them. The V and J calls and clone size come from that table; D and trimming were worked out from the DNA. The sample carries about 130,000 clones, about 81% recorded once. Sequenced: peripheral blood. The rearrangement links TRBV18 to TRBJ2-1; the D is unclear. This sequence was found in a woman aged 50 to 60 with acute or convalescent COVID-19. CDR3 sequence reads: CASSPGSSYNEQFF. In nucleotides, the CDR3 is TGTGCCAGCTCACCAGGCAGCTCCTACAATGAGCAGTTCTTC. Combining the CDR3 with reference TRBV18 and TRBJ2-1 gives the whole variable domain NAGVMQNPRHLVRRRGQEARLRCSPMKGHSHVYWYRQLPEEGLKFMVYLQKENIIDESGMPKERFSAEFPKEGPSILRIQQVVRGDSAAYFCASSPGSSYNEQFFGPGTRLTVL.